This TCR beta chain originates from a study of shared clonotypes between healthy human individuals. Germline V gene lookup returns CDR1 SEHNR and CDR2 FQNEAQ (reference sequence). V was pared by 1 base and J by 6 bases, with 1 base between. The CDR3 has 11 amino acids. The repertoire was sequenced with immunoSEQ multiplex PCR; TCRdb's copy has only in-frame clones and lacks some. The repertoire holds 2,100,000 or so clones, with about 94% as singletons. Worth noting for this clone: In the same sample, other DNA sequences code for this CDR3.

This TCR derives from a man aged 18 to 29 in good health. The sequenced material came from naive CD4+ T cells sorted from blood. Described subset: CD45RA+ positively selected. The chain carries TRBV7-9 and TRBJ2-1; the D is unclear. CDR3 residues: CASSLVNEQFF. DNA for the CDR3: TGTGCCAGCAGCTTAGTCAATGAGCAGTTCTTC.